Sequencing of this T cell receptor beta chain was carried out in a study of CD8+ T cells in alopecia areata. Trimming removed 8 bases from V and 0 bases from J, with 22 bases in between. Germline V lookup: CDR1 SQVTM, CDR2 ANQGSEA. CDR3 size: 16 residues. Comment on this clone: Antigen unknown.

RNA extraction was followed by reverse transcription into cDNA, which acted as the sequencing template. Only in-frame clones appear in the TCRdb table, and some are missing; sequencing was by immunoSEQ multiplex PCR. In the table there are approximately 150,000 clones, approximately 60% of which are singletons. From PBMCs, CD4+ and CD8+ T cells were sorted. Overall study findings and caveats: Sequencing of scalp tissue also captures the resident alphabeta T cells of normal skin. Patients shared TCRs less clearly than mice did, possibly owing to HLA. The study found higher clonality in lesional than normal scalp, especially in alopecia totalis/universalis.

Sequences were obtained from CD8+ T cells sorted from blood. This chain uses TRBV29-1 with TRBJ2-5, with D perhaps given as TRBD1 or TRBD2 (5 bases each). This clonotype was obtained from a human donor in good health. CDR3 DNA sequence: TGCAGCTTCCGTTTGGGGGACCCCACTAACCAAGAGACCCAGTACTTC. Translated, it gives CSFRLGDPTNQETQYF.